The 15 T cell receptor beta chains given below trace back to one sample, sequenced in a study of blood T cells in healthy people across ages. The second PCR ran about 6 to 12 cycles with a sample-barcoded 5' primer and J-beta primers. Via MiXCR, TCRdb re-called the 5' RACE reads, giving one row per CDR3 protein. Of some 550,000 distinct CDR3 sequences in the sample, 40% to 55% were seen once. The sample comprised blood. The receptors were gathered from a man older than 75 in good health.

V and J are TRBV30 and TRBJ2-5; tentatively, D is TRBD2 (5 bases). The CDR3 has 13 amino acids. V was cut by 2 bases and J by 2 bases, with 9 bases left in between. In germline, CDR1 is GTSNPN, CDR2 SVGIG (reference sequence). The CDR3: CAWSLGLQETQYF. The CDR3 DNA is TGTGCCTGGAGTCTAGGACTGCAAGAGACCCAGTACTTC.

This clonotype was seen a few times. The CDR3 spells CASSVAGGDNGYTF. In nucleotides, the CDR3 is TGTGCCAGCAGTGTGGCGGGGGGAGATAATGGCTACACCTTC. The V and J genes are TRBV7-9 and TRBJ1-2; D may be TRBD1 (5 bases). The length of the CDR3 is 14 residues. Germline loops: CDR1 SEHNR, CDR2 FQNEAQ (reference sequence). The V end lost 6 bases, the J end lost 6 bases, and 17 bases lay between the germline ends.

The sample holds a few counts of this clonotype. This chain connects TRBV20-1 to TRBJ2-4; perhaps D is TRBD1 or TRBD2 (5 bases each). The germline V gene encodes CDR1 DFQATT and CDR2 SNEGSKA (reference sequence). CDR3 size: 16 residues. V lost 3 bases and J 7 bases, leaving 22 bases between the germline ends. The CDR3 spells CSASASGTPKGNIQYF. The CDR3 nucleotides are TGCAGTGCTAGTGCCTCAGGGACCCCGAAGGGGAACATTCAGTACTTC.

The chain is built from TRBV11-2 and TRBJ2-2, with 9 bases identical to TRBD2. The CDR3 runs 14 residues. From germline, CDR1 is SGHAT and CDR2 FQNNGV. V shed 6 bases and J 8 bases; nucleotides not matched to a gene: 7. CDR3 amino acids: CASRRSGSRGELFF. CDR3 sequence (DNA): TGTGCCAGCAGGCGTAGCGGGAGTCGGGGGGAGCTGTTTTTT. The whole variable domain, filled in from reference TRBV11-2 and TRBJ2-2, reads EAGVAQSPRYKIIEKRQSVAFWCNPISGHATLYWYQQILGQGPKLLIQFQNNGVVDDSQLPKDRFSAERLKGVDSTLKIQPAKLEDSAVYLCASRRSGSRGELFFGEGSRLTVL.

The CDR3 sequence is CASSLRRVAGEQFF. CDR3 coding DNA: TGTGCCAGCAGTTTGAGGCGGGTGGCAGGTGAGCAGTTCTTC. The rearrangement uses TRBV12-3 or TRBV12-4 and TRBJ2-1, with a weak D call TRBD2 (5 bases). V shed 3 bases and J shed 9 bases, with 15 bases lying between them. The CDR3 is 14 amino acids.

This clonotype was seen many times. The chain is built from TRBV7-9 and TRBJ1-6; 9 positions match TRBD1. Germline values: CDR1 SEHNR, CDR2 FQNEAQ (reference sequence). This CDR3 has 14 amino acids. J was trimmed by 8 bases and V by 6 bases; bases with no gene match: 5. CDR3 protein: CASRPRQGDSPLHF. DNA of the CDR3: TGTGCCAGCAGACCAAGACAGGGGGATTCACCCCTCCACTTT.

This clonotype was detected a few times. V is TRBV4-3 and J is TRBJ2-3; 10 bases are a match to TRBD2. Germline V gives CDR1 LGHNA, CDR2 YSLEER. The V and J ends lost 1 base and 5 bases, in that order; junction bases with no gene match: 9. The CDR3 runs to 17 residues. The CDR3 coding sequence is TGCGCCAGCAGCCAAGGGACCGGGACTAGCGCGGGAGATACGCAGTATTTT. Protein: CASSQGTGTSAGDTQYF.

About this clonotype: A much larger clone differs by one base, so this may be a read error. The chain uses TRBV20-1 and TRBJ2-7; D remains unclear. This CDR3 is built from 13 residues. Germline lookup yields CDR1 DFQATT and CDR2 SNEGSKA (reference sequence). This CDR3 reads CSAPRYSSYKQYF. In nucleotides, the CDR3 is TGCAGTGCCCCACGGTACAGCTCCTACAAGCAGTACTTC.

In this sample, this clonotype turned up many times. V gene TRBV6-6 combines with J gene TRBJ1-6; 9 bases fit TRBD1. This CDR3 spans 14 amino acids. Per the germline V gene, CDR1 is MNHNY and CDR2 is SVGAGI (reference sequence). With V trimmed by 4 bases and J by 5 bases, 0 bases remained unmatched. The CDR3 nucleotides read TGTGCCAGCAGTTGGACAGGGGATAATTCACCCCTCCACTTT. Amino acid sequence: CASSWTGDNSPLHF.

The chain employs TRBV7-9 and TRBJ2-3, with a possible D match to TRBD1 (5 bases). The CDR3 runs to 17 residues. The germline V gene has CDR1 SEHNR and CDR2 FQNEAQ (reference sequence). V shed 2 bases and J shed 0 bases, with 15 bases lying between them. For the CDR3, the DNA is TGTGCCAGCAGCTTAACCCCAGGGTTCCGGAGCACAGATACGCAGTATTTT. Encoded protein: CASSLTPGFRSTDTQYF.

This chain links TRBV29-1 with TRBJ2-1; possible D gene TRBD1, 6 bases. The CDR3 sequence is 12 residues long. V dropped 7 bases and J dropped 5 bases, with 12 bases sitting between them. The germline V gene encodes CDR1 SQVTM and CDR2 ANQGSEA. This chain's CDR3 is CSGGTTNNEQFF. In DNA, the CDR3 is TGCAGCGGTGGGACAACGAACAATGAGCAGTTCTTC.

The chain recombines TRBV9 with TRBJ2-3, with D uncertain. The CDR3 is made up of 15 amino acids. Per the germline V gene, CDR1 is SGDLS and CDR2 is YYNGEE. The V end was cut by 2 bases, the J end by 1 base, with 11 bases between. CDR3 DNA sequence: TGTGCCAGCAGCGTTCTTAGTTCGGGCACAGATACGCAGTATTTT. Protein product: CASSVLSSGTDTQYF.

The chain has TRBV20-1 and TRBJ2-7; 12 nucleotides agree with TRBD2. The CDR3 consists of 15 residues. The germline V gene encodes CDR1 DFQATT and CDR2 SNEGSKA (reference sequence). V dropped 5 bases and J dropped 4; count of bases not matched to a gene: 9. In nucleotides, the CDR3 is TGCAGTGCTTCCGGACCTAGCGGGAGGGGGTACGAGCAGTACTTC. It encodes CSASGPSGRGYEQYF.

This clonotype appeared a few times. The CDR3 spells CASSQDLAKQFF. The CDR3 DNA follows: TGTGCCAGCAGCCAAGACCTAGCGAAGCAGTTCTTC. The chain is built from TRBV3-1 and TRBJ2-1; D may be TRBD2 (6 bases). CDR3 length: 12 amino acids. Germline CDR1 reads LGHDT; CDR2 reads YNNKEL (reference sequence). V was cut by 0 bases and J by 11 bases, with 8 bases left in between.

This clonotype has a count of ten or more. This chain links TRBV6-6 with TRBJ1-2; D gene ambiguous. The CDR3 is 13 amino acids. The germline CDR1 and CDR2 sequences are MNHNY and SVGAGI (reference sequence). V dropped 4 bases and J dropped 4 bases, with 10 bases sitting between them. The chain's CDR3 is CASSSQEAYGYTF. The CDR3 nucleotides are TGTGCCAGCAGTTCTCAGGAAGCCTATGGCTACACCTTC.